A single T cell receptor (beta chain) is shown here with its context. The sample originates from a study of blood T cell repertoires in COVID-19. Study in general: Collection of acute and convalescent COVID-19 samples took place in the United States, Italy and Spain. Nucleic acid was either cDNA or gDNA, and it came from T cells, B-cell-depleted T cells, or PBMCs.

Clones were sequenced by immunoSEQ multiplex PCR, and TCRdb holds only the in-frame ones, with some missing. Altogether about 80,000 clones are present, roughly 85% being singletons, with the ten largest covering 8% to 9.5%. After removal of 4 bases from V and 5 bases from J, the junction contained 7 bases not matched to a gene. The length of the CDR3 is 15 residues. The germline V gene has CDR1 MGHRA and CDR2 YSYEKL. Sequencing was carried out using peripheral blood. This TCR was recovered from a young man with acute or convalescent COVID-19. The rearrangement uses TRBV4-1 and TRBJ2-3, with 9 bases aligning to TRBD1. The CDR3 DNA sequence: TGCGCCAGCAGCCTTGGACAGGGGCAGGTAGATACGCAGTATTTT. As protein: CASSLGQGQVDTQYF.